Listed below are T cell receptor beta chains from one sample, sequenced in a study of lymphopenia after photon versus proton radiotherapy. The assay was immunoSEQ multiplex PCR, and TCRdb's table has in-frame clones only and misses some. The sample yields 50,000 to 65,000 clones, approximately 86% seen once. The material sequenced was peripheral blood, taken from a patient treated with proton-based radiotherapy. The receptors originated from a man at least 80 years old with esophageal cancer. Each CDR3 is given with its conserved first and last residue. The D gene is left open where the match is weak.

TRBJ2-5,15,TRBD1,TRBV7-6,CASSPRQGLMETQYF
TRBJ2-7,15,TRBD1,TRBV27,CASSLLGTGNYEQYF
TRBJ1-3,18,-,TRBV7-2,CASSLTMQGSAAGNTIYF
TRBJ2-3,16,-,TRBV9,CASSVEDGVRADTQYF
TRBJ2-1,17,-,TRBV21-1,CASSKLAGGTSHNEQFF
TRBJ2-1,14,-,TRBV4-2,CASGSLVSYNEQFF
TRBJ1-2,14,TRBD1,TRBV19,CASSAGTGTYGYTF
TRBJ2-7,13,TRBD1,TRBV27,CAARDRLWDEQYF
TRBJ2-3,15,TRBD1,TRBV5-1,CASSRDRQKTDTQYF
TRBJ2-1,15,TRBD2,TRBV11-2,CASSKAGASYNEQFF
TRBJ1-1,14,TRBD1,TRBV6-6,CASSRRTGGYEAFF
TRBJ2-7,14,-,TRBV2,CASRWQEFSYEQYF
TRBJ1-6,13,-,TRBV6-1,CASREAGNSPLHF
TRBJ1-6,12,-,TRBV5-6,CASSLPASPLHF
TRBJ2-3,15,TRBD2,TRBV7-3,CASSLQRGGTDTQYF
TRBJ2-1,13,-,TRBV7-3,CASSLNNRGEQFF
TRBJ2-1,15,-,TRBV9,CASSPALARYNEQFF
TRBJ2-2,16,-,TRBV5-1,CASSLVWTENTGELFF
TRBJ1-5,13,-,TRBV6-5,CASSTQGNQPQHF
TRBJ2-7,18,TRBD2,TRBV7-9,CASSRRVSLAGVPNEQYF
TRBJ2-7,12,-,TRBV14,CASSPGTAQQYF
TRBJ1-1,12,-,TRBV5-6,CASSLMRSAAFF
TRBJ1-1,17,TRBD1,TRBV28,CASTTRDRGPGNTEAFF